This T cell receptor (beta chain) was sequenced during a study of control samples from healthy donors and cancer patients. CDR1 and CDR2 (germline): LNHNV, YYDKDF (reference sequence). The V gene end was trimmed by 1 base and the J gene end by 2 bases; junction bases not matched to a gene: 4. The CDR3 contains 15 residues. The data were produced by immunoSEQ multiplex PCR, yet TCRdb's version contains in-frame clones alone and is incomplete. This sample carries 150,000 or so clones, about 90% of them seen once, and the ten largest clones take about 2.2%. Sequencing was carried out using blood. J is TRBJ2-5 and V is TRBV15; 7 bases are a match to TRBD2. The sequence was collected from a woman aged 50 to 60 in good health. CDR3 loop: CATSRGGGSQETQYF. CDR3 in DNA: TGTGCCACCAGCAGAGGGGGGGGGAGTCAAGAGACCCAGTACTTC.